This T cell receptor beta chain was sequenced in a study of shared clonotypes between healthy human individuals. The study, taken as a whole, reports: Clonotype sharing across donors was expected to vary with sequencing depth.

Repertoires were generated with immunoSEQ multiplex PCR, while TCRdb's copy carries only in-frame clones and drops some. This table has a few hundred thousand clones, around three quarters appearing once. With regard to this clone: Its antigen is still unknown.

Germline CDR1 SQVTM, CDR2 ANQGSEA. The CDR3 runs to 12 residues. Trimming took off 5 bases at V and 2 bases at J, with 9 bases between the two ends. This sequence originates from a woman aged 35 to 49 in good health. Some clones in this sample may be carry-over from other donors' samples. Sequencing used PBMCs. The gene calls are TRBV29-1 and TRBJ2-5; D is possibly TRBD2 (5 bases). CDR3 sequence reads: CSVSSGQETQYF. CDR3 nucleotides: TGCAGCGTTTCCAGCGGACAAGAGACCCAGTACTTC.